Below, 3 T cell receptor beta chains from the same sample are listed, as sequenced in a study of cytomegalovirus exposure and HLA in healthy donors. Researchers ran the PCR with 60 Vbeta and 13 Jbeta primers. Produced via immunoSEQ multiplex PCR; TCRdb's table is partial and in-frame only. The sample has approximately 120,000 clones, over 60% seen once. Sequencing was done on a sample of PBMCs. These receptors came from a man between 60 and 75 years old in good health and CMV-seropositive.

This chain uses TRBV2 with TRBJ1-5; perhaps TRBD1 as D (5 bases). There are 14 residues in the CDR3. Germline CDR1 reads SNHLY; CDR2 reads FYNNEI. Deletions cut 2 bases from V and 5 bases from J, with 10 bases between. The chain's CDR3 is CASSESRDYQPQHF. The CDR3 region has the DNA TGTGCCAGCAGTGAATCCAGGGATTATCAGCCCCAGCATTTT.

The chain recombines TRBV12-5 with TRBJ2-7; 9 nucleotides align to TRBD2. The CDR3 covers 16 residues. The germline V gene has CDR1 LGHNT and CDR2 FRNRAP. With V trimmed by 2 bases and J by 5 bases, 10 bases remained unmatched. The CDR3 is CASGLPARGGGNEQYF. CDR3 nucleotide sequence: TGTGCTAGTGGTTTGCCAGCGCGGGGGGGCGGGAACGAGCAGTACTTC.

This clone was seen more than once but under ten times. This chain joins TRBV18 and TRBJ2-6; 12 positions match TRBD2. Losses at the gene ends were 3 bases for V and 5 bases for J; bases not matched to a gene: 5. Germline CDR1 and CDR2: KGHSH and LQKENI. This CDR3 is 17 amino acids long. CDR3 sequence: CASSPSSGGARANVLTF. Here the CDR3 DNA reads TGTGCCAGCTCACCCTCTAGCGGGGGGGCCAGGGCCAACGTCCTGACTTTC.